A selection of T cell receptor beta chains follows, all from one sample in a study of T cells expressing NK-cell markers. TCRdb re-called the 5' RACE reads and shows each CDR3 protein once, DNA omitted. In all, the sample yields a few hundred thousand distinct CDR3 sequences. Sample: blood T cells: a sorted CD56 or NKG2C T cell subset, CD4+ or CD8+ T cells, or bulk PBMC T cells (not recorded which). All receptors derive from a man aged 18-30 years in good health. Both conserved end residues are part of each CDR3.

j_call v_call cdr3_aa
TRBJ2-5 TRBV6-5 CASRLGQETQYF
TRBJ1-1 TRBV20-1 CSARSPQGTEAFF
TRBJ2-1 TRBV4-3 CASSQEWGRRDEQFF
TRBJ2-5 TRBV20-1 CSARARPGLLKETQYF
TRBJ1-4 TRBV12-3/TRBV12-4 CASSPTGQRRKKLFF
TRBJ2-3 TRBV7-9 CASSSLAGVADTQYF
TRBJ1-2 TRBV20-1 CSARTYVAGRGNGYTF
TRBJ2-5 TRBV5-6 CASSLVGLVLETQYF
TRBJ2-3 TRBV12-3/TRBV12-4 CASSLGGGSATGTQYF
TRBJ2-5 TRBV27 CASSLRRGSQETQYF
TRBJ2-1 TRBV11-2 CASSSTLRNNEQFF
TRBJ2-5 TRBV12-3/TRBV12-4 CASSFSLAGTGGETQYF
TRBJ2-6 TRBV11-2 CASSLSSRFGANVLTF
TRBJ1-4 TRBV4-1 CASSLLSGTENEKLFF
TRBJ2-3 TRBV5-1 CASSGQQGEVTDTQYF
TRBJ1-1 TRBV12-3/TRBV12-4 CASSPLGKNTEAFF
TRBJ2-2 TRBV19 CASSMWTGRLTGELFF
TRBJ2-6 TRBV12-3/TRBV12-4 CASSSRTVSAGANVLTF
TRBJ1-4 TRBV6-5 CASSYYRDRPNEKLFF
TRBJ1-1 TRBV5-1 CASSLDFGRQNTEAFF
TRBJ2-1 TRBV19 CASSIPALASYNEQFF
TRBJ2-5 TRBV12-3/TRBV12-4 CASSGDWETQYF
TRBJ2-2 TRBV5-6 CASSPASSRTGELFF
TRBJ1-1 TRBV7-3 CASSFGGQGGKAFF
TRBJ2-1 TRBV12-3/TRBV12-4 CASGLRGIEGGEQFF
TRBJ2-7 TRBV6-5 CASSYLQSSYEQYF
TRBJ2-7 TRBV4-2 CASSQDSQGAAYEQYF
TRBJ2-3 TRBV7-9 CASRPGYTDTQYF
TRBJ2-5 TRBV5-5 CASSLARGQTKETQYF
TRBJ1-6 TRBV20-1 CSARVRTGGSYNSPLHF
TRBJ2-2 TRBV20-1 CSAILGGLGAGELFF
TRBJ2-7 TRBV7-6 CASSLGTGAAGNHEQYF
TRBJ1-5 TRBV9 CASGQAKSNQPQHF
TRBJ2-1 TRBV5-6 CASSLVTKADNEQFF
TRBJ1-5 TRBV20-1 CSAFIPGTGNQPQHF
TRBJ2-3 TRBV20-1 CSATSGTRTDTQYF
TRBJ2-3 TRBV10-3 CAISRLADTDTQYF
TRBJ1-5 TRBV10-3 CAIRAGSSNQPQHF
TRBJ2-1 TRBV29-1 CSVRAGVSVLNEQFF
TRBJ1-5 TRBV21-1 CASRQGGQGANNQPQHF
TRBJ2-5 TRBV29-1 CSVDPGWPETQYF
TRBJ2-2 TRBV29-1 CSVRSGGAAGELFF
TRBJ1-2 TRBV29-1 CSVEVDSRYGYTF
TRBJ2-3 TRBV5-4 CASNWDVRADTQYF
TRBJ2-1 TRBV5-1 CASSLATGKYNEQFF